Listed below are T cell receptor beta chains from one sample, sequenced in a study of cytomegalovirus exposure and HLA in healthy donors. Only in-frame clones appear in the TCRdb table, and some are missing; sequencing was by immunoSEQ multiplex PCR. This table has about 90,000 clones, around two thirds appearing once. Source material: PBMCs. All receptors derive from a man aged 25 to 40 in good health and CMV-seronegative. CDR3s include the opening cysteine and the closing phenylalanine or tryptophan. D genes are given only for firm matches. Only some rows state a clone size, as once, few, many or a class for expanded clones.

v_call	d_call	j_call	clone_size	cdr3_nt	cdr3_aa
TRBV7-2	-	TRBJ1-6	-	TGTGCCAGCAGCTTAACTTGGTCTGTCGGTTCACCCCTCCACTTT	CASSLTWSVGSPLHF
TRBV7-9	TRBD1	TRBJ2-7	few	TGTGCCAGCAGCTTAGTCTTGACAGGGGGCACCTACGAGCAGTACTTC	CASSLVLTGGTYEQYF
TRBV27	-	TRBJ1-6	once	TGTGCCAGCAGTTTAGGGCGGGAGAATTCACCCCTCCACTTT	CASSLGRENSPLHF
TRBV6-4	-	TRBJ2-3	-	TGTGCCAGCAGTGAGGGGGCTATGGATACGCAGTATTTT	CASSEGAMDTQYF
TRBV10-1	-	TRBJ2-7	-	TGCGCCAGTTCCAGGGGGGCCTACGAGCAGTACTTC	CASSRGAYEQYF
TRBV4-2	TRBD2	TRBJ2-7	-	TGTGCCAGCAGCCAAGATCTAGCGGGAGGGTCCTACGAGCAGTACTTC	CASSQDLAGGSYEQYF
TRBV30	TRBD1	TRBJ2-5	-	TGTGCCTGGGGACAGGGGGAAGAGACCCAGTACTTC	CAWGQGEETQYF
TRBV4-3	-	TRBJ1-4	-	TGCGCCAGCAGCCCGTTCTGGCAGGGTAATGAAAAACTGTTTTTT	CASSPFWQGNEKLFF
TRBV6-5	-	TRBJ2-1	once	TGTGCCAGCAGTCCCAAAAGCGTCCGCTACAATGAGCAGTTCTTC	CASSPKSVRYNEQFF
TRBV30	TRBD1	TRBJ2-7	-	TGTGCCTGGATTAGTTTTAAGGGGGCATACTTC	CAWISFKGAYF
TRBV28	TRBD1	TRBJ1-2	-	TGTGCCAGCAGTAAACCATTATACAGGGGGCAGTTGGGACCCAATGGCTACACCTTC	CASSKPLYRGQLGPNGYTF
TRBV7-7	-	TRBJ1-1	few	TGTGCTAGCAGCTTCGGAGGGCGACACTTATTTAATACTGAAGCTTTCTTT	CASSFGGRHLFNTEAFF
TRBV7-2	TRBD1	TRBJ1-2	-	TGTGCCAGCAGCCCAGGACAGGTTGGCTATGGCTACACCTTC	CASSPGQVGYGYTF